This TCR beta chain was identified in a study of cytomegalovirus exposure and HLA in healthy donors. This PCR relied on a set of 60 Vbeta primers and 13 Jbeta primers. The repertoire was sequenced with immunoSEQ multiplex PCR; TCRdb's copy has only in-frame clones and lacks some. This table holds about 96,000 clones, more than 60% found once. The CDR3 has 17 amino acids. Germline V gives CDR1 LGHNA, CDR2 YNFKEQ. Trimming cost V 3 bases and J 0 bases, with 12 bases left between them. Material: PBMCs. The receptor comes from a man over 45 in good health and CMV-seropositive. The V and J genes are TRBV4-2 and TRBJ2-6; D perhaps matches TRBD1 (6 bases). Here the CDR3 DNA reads TGTGCCAGCAGCCAGGATCGACAGGCCTCTGGGGCCAACGTCCTGACTTTC. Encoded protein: CASSQDRQASGANVLTF.